The rows below give T cell receptor beta chains drawn from one sample of a study of shared clonotypes between healthy human individuals. Measured with immunoSEQ multiplex PCR; TCRdb has only the in-frame clones, and not every one. In the table there are more than 2 million clones, just under 95% of which are singletons. Sequencing was done on a sample of naive CD8+ T cells from PBMCs. These TCRs come from a man aged 18 to 35 in good health. Some clones in this sample may be carry-over from other donors' samples. Each CDR3 is given with its conserved first and last residue. The D gene is left open where the match is weak. Size is omitted from some rows. Given values are once, few, many or a class for expanded clones.

v_gene	d_gene	abundance	j_gene	CDR3aa	CDR3nt
TRBV6-4	-	-	TRBJ2-7	CASSDSPTPGETYEQYF	TGTGCCAGCAGTGACTCCCCTACACCCGGGGAAACCTACGAGCAGTACTTC
TRBV29-1	TRBD1	-	TRBJ1-1	CSVELTGMMNTEAFF	TGCAGCGTTGAGTTGACAGGGATGATGAACACTGAAGCTTTCTTT
TRBV7-9	-	few	TRBJ1-1	CASSTTVKNTEAFF	TGTGCCAGCAGCACGACAGTAAAGAACACTGAAGCTTTCTTT
TRBV5-5	-	-	TRBJ1-1	CASSLPPVGTEAFF	TGTGCCAGCAGCCTACCCCCAGTGGGCACTGAAGCTTTCTTT
TRBV28	TRBD2	once	TRBJ2-7	CASSPGLAGVEQYF	TGTGCCAGCAGTCCGGGACTAGCGGGAGTCGAGCAGTACTTC
TRBV14	TRBD1	-	TRBJ1-4	CASSPPGTGNEKLFF	TGTGCCAGCAGCCCACCGGGGACAGGGAATGAAAAACTGTTTTTT
TRBV28	-	-	TRBJ2-7	CASSSRPSKAAPYEQYF	TGTGCCAGCAGTTCCCGCCCCTCTAAAGCTGCTCCTTACGAGCAGTACTTC
TRBV5-6	-	-	TRBJ1-1	CASSFRNTEAFF	TGTGCCAGCAGCTTCAGGAACACTGAAGCTTTCTTT
TRBV19	-	-	TRBJ1-1	CASSIRPGLNTEAFF	TGTGCCAGTAGTATCCGGCCAGGTCTTAACACTGAAGCTTTCTTT
TRBV11-2	-	-	TRBJ2-1	CASSFPGVGDSYNEQFF	TGTGCCAGCAGCTTTCCCGGGGTCGGGGACTCCTACAATGAGCAGTTCTTC
TRBV6-5	-	once	TRBJ2-7	CASSPRVTYEQYF	TGTGCCAGCAGCCCCAGGGTTACCTACGAGCAGTACTTC
TRBV6-5	-	-	TRBJ2-7	CASSSGAYEQYF	TGTGCCAGCAGTTCCGGGGCCTACGAGCAGTACTTC
TRBV19	TRBD1	-	TRBJ1-2	CASQDGWTGDGYTF	TGTGCCAGCCAAGACGGCTGGACAGGGGATGGCTACACCTTC
TRBV13	-	-	TRBJ2-5	CASSLAEQETQYF	TGTGCCAGCAGCTTAGCGGAACAAGAGACCCAGTACTTC
TRBV11-2	TRBD1	-	TRBJ2-5	CASSPRDRGRSETQYF	TGTGCCAGCAGCCCAAGAGATAGGGGGCGCTCGGAGACCCAGTACTTC
TRBV6-5	-	-	TRBJ2-1	CASSYSGSQTIEQFF	TGTGCCAGCAGTTACTCAGGGAGCCAGACAATTGAGCAGTTCTTC
TRBV9	-	-	TRBJ2-1	CASSHAAGFNNEQFF	TGTGCCAGCAGCCACGCGGCGGGATTTAACAATGAGCAGTTCTTC
TRBV28	-	-	TRBJ1-5	CASSFLPPTETGYTGSNQPQHF	TGTGCCAGCAGTTTTCTTCCCCCTACCGAAACAGGGTATACGGGAAGCAATCAGCCCCAGCATTTT
TRBV13	TRBD1	once	TRBJ2-2	CASSNSRQGKNTGELFF	TGTGCCAGCAGCAATTCTCGACAGGGGAAGAACACCGGGGAGCTGTTTTTT
TRBV6-5	TRBD1	-	TRBJ2-1	CASSYGTGRNEQFF	TGTGCCAGCAGTTATGGGACAGGGAGGAATGAGCAGTTCTTC
TRBV27	TRBD1	-	TRBJ1-5	CASHQGGGQPQHF	TGTGCCAGCCACCAAGGGGGCGGGCAGCCCCAGCATTTT
TRBV7-2	TRBD1	once	TRBJ1-2	CASSTRDSHYGYTF	TGTGCCAGCAGCACCCGGGACAGCCACTATGGCTACACCTTC
TRBV16	-	-	TRBJ1-2	CASSSEQRHYGYTF	TGTGCCAGCAGCTCGGAACAGAGACACTATGGCTACACCTTC
TRBV7-9	-	-	TRBJ1-4	CASSGLKAQGGEKLFF	TGTGCCAGCAGCGGCCTAAAGGCACAGGGTGGTGAAAAACTGTTTTTT
TRBV19	-	-	TRBJ1-1	CATYTGEGTEAFF	TGTGCCACATATACGGGGGAAGGGACTGAAGCTTTCTTT
TRBV7-2	-	-	TRBJ2-6	CASLTRSGANVLTF	TGTGCCAGCCTGACTCGGTCTGGGGCCAACGTCCTGACTTTC
TRBV29-1	-	few	TRBJ1-1	CSVEGLTGTEAFF	TGCAGCGTTGAAGGGTTAACGGGCACTGAAGCTTTCTTT
TRBV2	-	few	TRBJ1-1	CASTTKGGNTEAFF	TGTGCCAGCACGACCAAGGGGGGGAACACTGAAGCTTTCTTT
TRBV27	TRBD1	-	TRBJ1-1	CASRVDRGFTEAFF	TGTGCCAGCAGGGTGGACAGGGGTTTCACGGAAGCTTTCTTT
TRBV5-1	-	-	TRBJ1-1	CASSLDGWNTEAFF	TGCGCCAGCAGCTTGGATGGTTGGAACACTGAAGCTTTCTTT